The clone carrying this T cell receptor beta chain was counted once. Methods used by the authors: Reference gene primer amplification gave estimated nucleated cell counts. Sequenced by immunoSEQ multiplex PCR; TCRdb stores in-frame clones only, minus some. V and J calls plus clone size are reproduced from that table; the DNA served to infer D and trimming. The table lists some 300,000 clones, 75% to 90% of them singletons. The sample belongs to a study of blood T cell repertoires in COVID-19. The overall study: The origin of the acute and convalescent COVID-19 samples was the United States, Italy and Spain. T cells, B-cell-depleted T cells, or PBMCs supplied cDNA or gDNA.

Trimming shortened V by 6 bases and J by 3 bases, and 6 bases separated the two germline ends. Germline V gene data show CDR1 as MRHNA and CDR2 as SNTAGT. This CDR3 contains 13 residues. The origin of this receptor is a man aged 18 to 30 with active or convalescent COVID-19. The chain couples TRBV6-4 to TRBJ1-6, with no clear D. Material: peripheral blood. The CDR3: CASRRDYNSPLHF. The CDR3 bases are TGTGCCAGCAGGAGGGACTATAATTCACCCCTCCACTTT.